These T cell receptor beta chains were read from a single sample in a study of regulatory T cells in long-lasting Graves disease. TCRdb processed the multiplex PCR reads anew with MiXCR; each CDR3 protein has one entry. The sample contains about 340,000 distinct CDR3 sequences, roughly a fifth of which appear only once. The sample was peripheral blood mononuclear cells (PBMCs), taken when the disease was refractory, from a patient treated with antithyroid drugs. The receptors originated from a female donor with Graves disease. The CDR3 runs from the conserved cysteine through the conserved F or W. Fields, in order: D gene, J gene, clone size, V gene, CDR3 DNA, CDR3 protein. A D gene is named only where the DNA matches it firmly. Expanded clones are given a class, and other clones once, few, many or no size at all.

d_gene: -
j_gene: TRBJ1-6
abundance: many
v_gene: TRBV20-1
CDR3nt: TGCAGTGCGAGGGGGGGGGCGATTAATTCACCCCTCCACTTT
CDR3aa: CSARGGAINSPLHF

d_gene: -
j_gene: TRBJ2-7
abundance: many
v_gene: TRBV28
CDR3nt: TGTGCCAGCAAGTCTTCGGGACACCCTAGATACGAGCAGTACTTC
CDR3aa: CASKSSGHPRYEQYF

d_gene: TRBD2
j_gene: TRBJ2-7
abundance: few
v_gene: TRBV7-6
CDR3nt: TGTGCCAGCAGCCCTATGCTCGCCATAGCGGGGGTTCACTCCTACGAGCAGTACTTC
CDR3aa: CASSPMLAIAGVHSYEQYF

d_gene: -
j_gene: TRBJ1-5
abundance: many
v_gene: TRBV12-3/TRBV12-4
CDR3nt: TGTGCCAGCAGCCCCGGGCCTACTGGGGAGCCCCAGCATTTT
CDR3aa: CASSPGPTGEPQHF

d_gene: -
j_gene: TRBJ2-5
abundance: many
v_gene: TRBV25-1
CDR3nt: TGTGCCAGCAGTGAATGGGTCGGAATGCAAGAGACCCAGTACTTC
CDR3aa: CASSEWVGMQETQYF

d_gene: -
j_gene: TRBJ2-2
abundance: -
v_gene: TRBV10-3
CDR3nt: TGTGCCGTACGGAGGTCCGGGGAGCTGTTTTTT
CDR3aa: CAVRRSGELFF

d_gene: -
j_gene: TRBJ2-7
abundance: few
v_gene: TRBV24-1
CDR3nt: TGTGCCACCAGTGATTCGGACGGGAGCATCTACGAGCAGTACTTC
CDR3aa: CATSDSDGSIYEQYF

d_gene: -
j_gene: TRBJ1-1
abundance: many
v_gene: TRBV19
CDR3nt: TGTGCCAGCAGCCGGAGAGGCATGAACACTGAAGCTTTCTTT
CDR3aa: CASSRRGMNTEAFF

d_gene: -
j_gene: TRBJ2-7
abundance: many
v_gene: TRBV27
CDR3nt: TGTGCCAGCCCCCACGAGCAGTACTTC
CDR3aa: CASPHEQYF

d_gene: TRBD2
j_gene: TRBJ2-3
abundance: -
v_gene: TRBV11-2
CDR3nt: TGTGCCAGCTCATTTACTAGCGGGTTCACAGATACGCAGTATTTT
CDR3aa: CASSFTSGFTDTQYF

d_gene: -
j_gene: TRBJ2-7
abundance: few
v_gene: TRBV15
CDR3nt: TGTGCCACCAGCAGTTTGAAGGGTCGGGGGCTAATCTACGAGCAGTACTTC
CDR3aa: CATSSLKGRGLIYEQYF

d_gene: -
j_gene: TRBJ1-5
abundance: few
v_gene: TRBV6-5
CDR3nt: TGTGCCAGCAGTTACTTAGGACTCAGTCAGCCCCAGCATTTT
CDR3aa: CASSYLGLSQPQHF

d_gene: -
j_gene: TRBJ1-1
abundance: few
v_gene: TRBV7-9
CDR3nt: TGTGCCAGCAGCCCCCAGGCGTCCACTGAAGCTTTCTTT
CDR3aa: CASSPQASTEAFF

d_gene: -
j_gene: TRBJ1-6
abundance: -
v_gene: TRBV4-1
CDR3nt: TGCGCCAGCAGCCTTCCCCGGGATTCACCCCTCCACTTT
CDR3aa: CASSLPRDSPLHF

d_gene: -
j_gene: TRBJ1-1
abundance: -
v_gene: TRBV20-1
CDR3nt: TGCAGTGCTCCGGTCCCGGGGATCACTGAAGCTTTCTTT
CDR3aa: CSAPVPGITEAFF

d_gene: TRBD1
j_gene: TRBJ1-5
abundance: -
v_gene: TRBV4-3
CDR3nt: TGCGCCAGCAGCCAAGACCGACAGGGAGGTCAGCCCCAGCATTTT
CDR3aa: CASSQDRQGGQPQHF

d_gene: -
j_gene: TRBJ1-2
abundance: many
v_gene: TRBV18
CDR3nt: TGTGCCAGCTCACCACGGGGGCCAATCGATGGCTACACCTTC
CDR3aa: CASSPRGPIDGYTF

d_gene: TRBD1
j_gene: TRBJ1-4
abundance: many
v_gene: TRBV4-1
CDR3nt: TGCGCCAGCAGCCAAGCGGCAGGGGGCTCTGAAAAACTGTTTTTT
CDR3aa: CASSQAAGGSEKLFF

d_gene: TRBD1
j_gene: TRBJ2-7
abundance: few
v_gene: TRBV9
CDR3nt: TGTGCCAGCAGCCTCCGGACAGGCGTTGGGCCTCAGTACTTC
CDR3aa: CASSLRTGVGPQYF

d_gene: -
j_gene: TRBJ1-1
abundance: many
v_gene: TRBV2
CDR3nt: TGTGCCAGCAGGGGGCTGGGCACTGAAGCTTTCTTT
CDR3aa: CASRGLGTEAFF

d_gene: -
j_gene: TRBJ2-5
abundance: many
v_gene: TRBV3-1
CDR3nt: TGTGCCAGCAGCCAACGGTACCAAGAGACCCAGTACTTC
CDR3aa: CASSQRYQETQYF

d_gene: TRBD2
j_gene: TRBJ2-1
abundance: many
v_gene: TRBV12-3/TRBV12-4
CDR3nt: TGTGCCAGCAGTTTGGGACTAGCGGGCCTCGGGAATGAGCAGTTCTTC
CDR3aa: CASSLGLAGLGNEQFF

d_gene: -
j_gene: TRBJ2-7
abundance: -
v_gene: TRBV5-1
CDR3nt: TGCGCCAGCAGCTTGATGGGCCCCGAGCAGTACTTC
CDR3aa: CASSLMGPEQYF

d_gene: -
j_gene: TRBJ1-4
abundance: few
v_gene: TRBV4-1
CDR3nt: TGCGCCAGCAGCCCCTTATCCCCAGGGAGTGAAAAACTGTTTTTT
CDR3aa: CASSPLSPGSEKLFF

d_gene: TRBD2
j_gene: TRBJ2-5
abundance: many
v_gene: TRBV6-2/TRBV6-3
CDR3nt: TGTGCCAGCAGTTTAGGACTAGCGGGGAACCAAGAGACCCAGTACTTC
CDR3aa: CASSLGLAGNQETQYF

d_gene: TRBD1
j_gene: TRBJ1-2
abundance: -
v_gene: TRBV28
CDR3nt: TGTGCCACCCAGGGGGAGGGTAGAGGGTTTAACTATGGCTACACCTTC
CDR3aa: CATQGEGRGFNYGYTF

d_gene: TRBD2
j_gene: TRBJ2-5
abundance: many
v_gene: TRBV28
CDR3nt: TGTGCCAGCAGTTTATTGAGCGGGGGCCAGGAGACCCAGTACTTC
CDR3aa: CASSLLSGGQETQYF

d_gene: -
j_gene: TRBJ1-4
abundance: many
v_gene: TRBV7-2
CDR3nt: TGTGCCAGCAGCTTAGCTAGGGGGACTGAAAAACTGTTTTTT
CDR3aa: CASSLARGTEKLFF